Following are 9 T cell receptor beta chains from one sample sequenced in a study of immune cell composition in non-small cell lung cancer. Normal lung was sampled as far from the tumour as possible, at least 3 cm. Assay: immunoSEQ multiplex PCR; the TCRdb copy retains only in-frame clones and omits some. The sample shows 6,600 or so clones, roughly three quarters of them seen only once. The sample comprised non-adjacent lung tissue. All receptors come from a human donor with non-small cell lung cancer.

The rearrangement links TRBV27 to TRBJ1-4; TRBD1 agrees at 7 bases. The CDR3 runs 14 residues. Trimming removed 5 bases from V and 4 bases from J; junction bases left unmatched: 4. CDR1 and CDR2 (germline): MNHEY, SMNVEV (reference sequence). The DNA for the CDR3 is TGTGCCAGCAGTCCCGACAGGGTTAATGAAAAACTGTTTTTT. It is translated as CASSPDRVNEKLFF.

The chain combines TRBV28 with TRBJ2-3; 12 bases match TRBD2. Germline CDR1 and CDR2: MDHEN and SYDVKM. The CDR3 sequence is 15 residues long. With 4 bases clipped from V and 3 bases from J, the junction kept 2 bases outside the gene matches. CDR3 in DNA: TGTGCCAGCAGTTCTAGCGGGAGGGTAACAGATACGCAGTATTTT. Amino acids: CASSSSGRVTDTQYF. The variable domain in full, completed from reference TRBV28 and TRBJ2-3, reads DVKVTQSSRYLVKRTGEKVFLECVQDMDHENMFWYRQDPGLGLRLIYFSYDVKMKEKGDIPEGYSVSREKKERFSLILESASTNQTSMYLCASSSSGRVTDTQYFGPGTRLTVL.

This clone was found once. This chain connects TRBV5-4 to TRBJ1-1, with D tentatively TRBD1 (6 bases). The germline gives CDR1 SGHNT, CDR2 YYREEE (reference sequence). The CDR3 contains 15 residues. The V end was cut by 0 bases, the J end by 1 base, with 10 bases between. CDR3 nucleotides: TGTGCCAGCAGCTTGGTCGGGACATCGAACACTGAAGCTTTCTTT. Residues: CASSLVGTSNTEAFF.

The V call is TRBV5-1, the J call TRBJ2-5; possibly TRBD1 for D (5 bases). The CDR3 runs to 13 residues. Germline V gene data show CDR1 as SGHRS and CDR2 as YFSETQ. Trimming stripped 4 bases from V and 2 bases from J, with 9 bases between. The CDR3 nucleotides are TGCGCCAGCAGCGCCGGACAACAAGAGACCCAGTACTTC. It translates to CASSAGQQETQYF.

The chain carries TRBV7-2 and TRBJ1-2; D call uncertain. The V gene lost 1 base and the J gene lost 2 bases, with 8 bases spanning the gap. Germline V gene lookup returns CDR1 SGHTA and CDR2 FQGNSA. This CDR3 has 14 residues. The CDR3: CASSLDGVNYGYTF. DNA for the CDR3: TGTGCCAGCAGCTTAGATGGAGTAAACTATGGCTACACCTTC.

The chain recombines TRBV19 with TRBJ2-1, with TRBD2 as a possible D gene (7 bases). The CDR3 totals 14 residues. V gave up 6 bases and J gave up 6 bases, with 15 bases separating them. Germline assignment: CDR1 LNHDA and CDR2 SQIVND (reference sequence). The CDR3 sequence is CASSQTGGRNEQFF. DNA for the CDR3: TGTGCCAGTAGCCAAACGGGGGGCCGCAATGAGCAGTTCTTC.

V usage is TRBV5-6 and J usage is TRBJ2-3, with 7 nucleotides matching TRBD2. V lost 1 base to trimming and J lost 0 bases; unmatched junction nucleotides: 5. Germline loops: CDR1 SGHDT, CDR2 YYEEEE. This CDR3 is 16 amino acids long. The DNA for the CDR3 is TGTGCCAGCAGCTTGAGAAGCGGGATGAGCACAGATACGCAGTATTTT. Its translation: CASSLRSGMSTDTQYF. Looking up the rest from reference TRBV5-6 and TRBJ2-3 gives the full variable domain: DAGVTQSPTHLIKTRGQQVTLRCSPKSGHDTVSWYQQALGQGPQFIFQYYEEEERQRGNFPDRFSGHQFPNYSSELNVNALLLGDSALYLCASSLRSGMSTDTQYFGPGTRLTVL.

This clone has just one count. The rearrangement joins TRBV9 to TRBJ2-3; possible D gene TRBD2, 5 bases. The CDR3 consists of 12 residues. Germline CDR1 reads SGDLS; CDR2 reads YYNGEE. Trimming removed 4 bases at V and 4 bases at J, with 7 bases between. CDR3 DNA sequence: TGTGCCAGCAGCATGGACTCAGATACGCAGTATTTT. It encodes CASSMDSDTQYF.

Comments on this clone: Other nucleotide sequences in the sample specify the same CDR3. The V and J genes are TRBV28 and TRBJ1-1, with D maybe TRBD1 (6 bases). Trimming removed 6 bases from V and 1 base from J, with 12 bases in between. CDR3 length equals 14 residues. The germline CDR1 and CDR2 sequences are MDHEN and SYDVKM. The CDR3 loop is CASRPPGQNTEAFF. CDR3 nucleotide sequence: TGTGCCAGCAGACCTCCGGGACAGAACACTGAAGCTTTCTTT.